This TCR beta chain comes out of a study of identifying expanded T cells in peripheral blood. Collection occurred without any documented infections or immune events in donors. Study findings and constraints: Roughly two-week clone count variance significantly increased as total template count grew.

The method was immunoSEQ multiplex PCR; TCRdb's version includes in-frame clones alone and lacks a portion of them. The sample yields approximately 94,000 clones, over 75% seen once. J gave up 0 bases and V 6 bases, and 6 bases lay outside the gene matches. There are 15 residues in the CDR3. Germline V gives CDR1 SQVTM, CDR2 ANQGSEA. This clone is a singleton in its sample. Its antigen is undetermined. This TCR derives from a person aged 18-70 years in good health. The rearrangement joins TRBV29-1 to TRBJ2-1, with 9 bases identical to TRBD2. Sequenced: blood. The CDR3 sequence is CSVSAGGSSYNEQFF. The CDR3 nucleotides read TGCAGCGTCTCGGCGGGGGGGAGCTCCTACAATGAGCAGTTCTTC.